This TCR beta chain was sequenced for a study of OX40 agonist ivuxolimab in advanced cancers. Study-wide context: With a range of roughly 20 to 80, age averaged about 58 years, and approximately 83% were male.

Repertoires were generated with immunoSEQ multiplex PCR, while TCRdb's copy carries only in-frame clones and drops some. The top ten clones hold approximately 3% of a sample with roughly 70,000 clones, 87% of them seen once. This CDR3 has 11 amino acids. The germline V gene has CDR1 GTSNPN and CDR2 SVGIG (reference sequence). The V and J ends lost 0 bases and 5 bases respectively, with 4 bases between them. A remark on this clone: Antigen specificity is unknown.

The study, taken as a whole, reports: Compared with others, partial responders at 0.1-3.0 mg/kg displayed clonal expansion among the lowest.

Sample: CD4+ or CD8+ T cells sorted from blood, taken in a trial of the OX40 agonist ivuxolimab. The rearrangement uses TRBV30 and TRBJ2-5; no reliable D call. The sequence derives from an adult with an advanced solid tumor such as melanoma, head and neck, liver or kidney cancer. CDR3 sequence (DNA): TGTGCCTGGAGTGTACAGGAGACCCAGTACTTC. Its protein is CAWSVQETQYF. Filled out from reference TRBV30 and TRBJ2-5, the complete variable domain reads SQTIHQWPATLVQPVGSPLSLECTVEGTSNPNLYWYRQAAGRGLQLLFYSVGIGQISSEVPQNLSASRPQDRQFILSSKKLLLSDSGFYLCAWSVQETQYFGPGTRLLVL.